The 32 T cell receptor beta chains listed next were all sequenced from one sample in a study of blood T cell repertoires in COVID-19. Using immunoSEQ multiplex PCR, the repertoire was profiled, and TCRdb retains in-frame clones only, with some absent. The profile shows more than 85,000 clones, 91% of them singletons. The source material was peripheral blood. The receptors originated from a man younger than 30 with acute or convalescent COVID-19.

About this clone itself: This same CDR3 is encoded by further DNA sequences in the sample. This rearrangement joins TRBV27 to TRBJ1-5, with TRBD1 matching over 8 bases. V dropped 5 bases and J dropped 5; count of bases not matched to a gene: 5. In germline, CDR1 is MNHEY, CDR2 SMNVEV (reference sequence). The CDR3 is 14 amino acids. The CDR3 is CASSATGGHQPQHF. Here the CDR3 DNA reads TGTGCCAGCAGTGCCACAGGGGGACATCAGCCCCAGCATTTT.

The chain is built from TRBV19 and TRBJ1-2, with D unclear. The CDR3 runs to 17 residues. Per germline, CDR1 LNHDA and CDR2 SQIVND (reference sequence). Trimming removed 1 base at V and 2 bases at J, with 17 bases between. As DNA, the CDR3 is TGTGCCAGTAGTATAGTAGCAGAGGGCAGTAAGAACTATGGCTACACCTTC. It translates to CASSIVAEGSKNYGYTF.

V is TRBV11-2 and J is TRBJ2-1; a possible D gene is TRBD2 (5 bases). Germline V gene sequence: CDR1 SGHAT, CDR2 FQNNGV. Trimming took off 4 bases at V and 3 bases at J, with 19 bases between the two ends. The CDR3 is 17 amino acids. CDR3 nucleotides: TGTGCCAGCAGCTCGACTACTACACCTACACTCTACAATGAGCAGTTCTTC. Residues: CASSSTTTPTLYNEQFF. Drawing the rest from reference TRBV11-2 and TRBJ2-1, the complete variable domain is EAGVAQSPRYKIIEKRQSVAFWCNPISGHATLYWYQQILGQGPKLLIQFQNNGVVDDSQLPKDRFSAERLKGVDSTLKIQPAKLEDSAVYLCASSSTTTPTLYNEQFFGPGTRLTVL.

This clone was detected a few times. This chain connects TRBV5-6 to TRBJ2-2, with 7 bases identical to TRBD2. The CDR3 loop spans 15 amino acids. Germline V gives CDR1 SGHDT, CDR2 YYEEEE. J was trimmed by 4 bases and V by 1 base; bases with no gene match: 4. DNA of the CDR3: TGTGCCAGCAGCTTGCTAGGGGAGGGCACCGGGGAGCTGTTTTTT. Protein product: CASSLLGEGTGELFF.

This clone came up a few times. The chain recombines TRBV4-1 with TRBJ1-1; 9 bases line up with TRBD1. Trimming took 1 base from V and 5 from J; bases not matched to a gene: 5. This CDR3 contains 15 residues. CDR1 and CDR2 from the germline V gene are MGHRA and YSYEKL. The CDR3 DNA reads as TGCGCCAGCAGCCAAGCCGGGACAGGGCAAACTGAAGCTTTCTTT. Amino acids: CASSQAGTGQTEAFF.

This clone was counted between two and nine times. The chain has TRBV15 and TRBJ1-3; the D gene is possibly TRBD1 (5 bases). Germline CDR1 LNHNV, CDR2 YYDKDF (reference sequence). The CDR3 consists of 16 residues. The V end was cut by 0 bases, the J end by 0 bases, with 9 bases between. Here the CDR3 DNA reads TGTGCCACCAGCAGAGAAAGGGGTTACTCTGGAAACACCATATATTTT. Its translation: CATSRERGYSGNTIYF.

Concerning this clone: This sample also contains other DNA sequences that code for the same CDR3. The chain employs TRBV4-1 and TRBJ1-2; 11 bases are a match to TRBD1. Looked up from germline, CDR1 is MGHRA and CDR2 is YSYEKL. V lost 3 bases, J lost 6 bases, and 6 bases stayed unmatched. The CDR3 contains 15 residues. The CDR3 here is CASSQEDRGRNGYTF. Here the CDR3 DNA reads TGCGCCAGCAGCCAGGAGGACAGGGGGCGTAATGGCTACACCTTC.

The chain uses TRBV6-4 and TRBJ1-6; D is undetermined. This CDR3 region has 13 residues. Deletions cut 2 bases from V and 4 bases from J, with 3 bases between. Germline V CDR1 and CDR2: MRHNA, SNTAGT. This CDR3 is CASSDTYNSPLHF. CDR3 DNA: TGTGCCAGCAGTGACACATATAATTCACCCCTCCACTTT.

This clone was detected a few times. The CDR3 sequence is CASNNDREYEKLFF. The CDR3 bases are TGTGCCAGCAACAATGACAGGGAGTACGAAAAACTGTTTTTT. This chain connects TRBV6-6 to TRBJ1-4; TRBD1 agrees at 7 bases. V lost 7 bases, J lost 8 bases, and 10 bases stayed unmatched. The CDR3 covers 14 residues. Germline V lookup: CDR1 MNHNY, CDR2 SVGAGI (reference sequence).

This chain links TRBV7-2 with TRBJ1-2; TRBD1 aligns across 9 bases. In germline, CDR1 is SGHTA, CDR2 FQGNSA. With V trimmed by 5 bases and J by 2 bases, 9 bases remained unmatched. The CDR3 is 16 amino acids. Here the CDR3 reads CASSQGGTGGNYGYTF. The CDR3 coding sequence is TGTGCCAGCAGCCAGGGGGGCACAGGGGGCAACTATGGCTACACCTTC.

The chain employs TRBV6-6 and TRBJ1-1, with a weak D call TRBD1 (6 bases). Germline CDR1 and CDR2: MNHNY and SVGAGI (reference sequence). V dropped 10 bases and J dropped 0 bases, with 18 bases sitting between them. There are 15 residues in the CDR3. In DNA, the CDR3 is TGTGCCACGTGCTGGACAGCTTCAATGAACACTGAAGCTTTCTTT. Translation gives CATCWTASMNTEAFF.

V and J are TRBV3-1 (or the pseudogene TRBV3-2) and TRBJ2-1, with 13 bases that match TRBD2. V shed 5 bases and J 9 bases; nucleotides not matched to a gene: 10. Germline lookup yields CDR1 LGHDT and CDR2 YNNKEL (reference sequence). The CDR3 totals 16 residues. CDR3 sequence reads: CASSSTSGRAFGEQFF. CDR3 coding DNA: TGTGCCAGCAGCTCCACTAGCGGGAGGGCCTTTGGTGAGCAGTTCTTC.

The CDR3 spells CASSEARGQGAAAGNTIYF. In nucleotides, the CDR3 is TGTGCCAGCAGTGAAGCGCGGGGACAGGGGGCCGCCGCGGGAAACACCATATATTTT. V gene TRBV6-1 combines with J gene TRBJ1-3; 12 bases are shared with TRBD1. This CDR3 is 19 amino acids long. Germline V lookup: CDR1 MNHNS, CDR2 SASEGT. Trimming took 0 bases from V and 4 from J; bases not matched to a gene: 10.

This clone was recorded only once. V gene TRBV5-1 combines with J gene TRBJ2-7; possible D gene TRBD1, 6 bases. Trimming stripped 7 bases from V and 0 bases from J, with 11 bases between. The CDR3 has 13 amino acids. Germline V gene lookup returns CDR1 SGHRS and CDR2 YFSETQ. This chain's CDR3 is CASRQESSYEQYF. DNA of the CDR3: TGCGCCAGCCGACAGGAGAGCTCCTACGAGCAGTACTTC.

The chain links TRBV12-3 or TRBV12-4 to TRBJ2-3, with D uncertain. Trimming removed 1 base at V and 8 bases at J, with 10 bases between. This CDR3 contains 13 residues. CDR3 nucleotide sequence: TGTGCCAGCAGTTTAGGTCAGCGCCTTACGCAGTATTTT. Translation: CASSLGQRLTQYF.

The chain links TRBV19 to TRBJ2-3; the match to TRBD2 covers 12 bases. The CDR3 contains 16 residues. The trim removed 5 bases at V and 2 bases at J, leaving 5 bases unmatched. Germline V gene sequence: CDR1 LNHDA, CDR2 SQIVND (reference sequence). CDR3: CASSPGLAGITDTQYF. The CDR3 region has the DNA TGTGCCAGTAGTCCCGGACTAGCGGGGATCACAGATACGCAGTATTTT.

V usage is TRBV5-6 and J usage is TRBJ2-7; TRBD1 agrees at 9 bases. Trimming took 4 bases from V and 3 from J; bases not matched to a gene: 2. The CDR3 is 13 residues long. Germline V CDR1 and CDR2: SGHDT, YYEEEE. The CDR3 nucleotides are TGTGCCAGCAGCCCGGACAGGGGCTACGAGCAGTACTTC. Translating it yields CASSPDRGYEQYF. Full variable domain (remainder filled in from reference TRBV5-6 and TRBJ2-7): DAGVTQSPTHLIKTRGQQVTLRCSPKSGHDTVSWYQQALGQGPQFIFQYYEEEERQRGNFPDRFSGHQFPNYSSELNVNALLLGDSALYLCASSPDRGYEQYFGPGTRLTVT.

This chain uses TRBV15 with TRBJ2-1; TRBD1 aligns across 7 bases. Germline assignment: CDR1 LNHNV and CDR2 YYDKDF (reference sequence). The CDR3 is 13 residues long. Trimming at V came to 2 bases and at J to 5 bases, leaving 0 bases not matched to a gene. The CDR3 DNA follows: TGTGCCACCAGCAGAACAGGGGACAATGAGCAGTTCTTC. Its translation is CATSRTGDNEQFF.

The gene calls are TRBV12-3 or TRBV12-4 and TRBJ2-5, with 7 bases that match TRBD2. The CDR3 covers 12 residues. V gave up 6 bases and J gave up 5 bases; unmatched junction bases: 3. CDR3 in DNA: TGTGCCAGCAGAGAGGGAGGGGAGACCCAGTACTTC. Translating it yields CASREGGETQYF.

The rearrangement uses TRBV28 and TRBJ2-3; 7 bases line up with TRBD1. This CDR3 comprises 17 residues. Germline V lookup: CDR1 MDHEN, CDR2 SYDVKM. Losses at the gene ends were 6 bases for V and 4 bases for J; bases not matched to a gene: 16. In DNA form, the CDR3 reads TGTGCCAGCAGCCCCTCTCGGGGACAGATCGCAGCAGATACGCAGTATTTT. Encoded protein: CASSPSRGQIAADTQYF.

DNA for the CDR3: TGCAGTGCTAGTCGGGGGGGTTCAGATACGCAGTATTTT. Amino acid sequence: CSASRGGSDTQYF. This rearrangement joins TRBV20-1 to TRBJ2-3; TRBD2 matches 8 bases. The CDR3 is 13 amino acids. V lost 3 bases, J lost 4 bases, and 3 bases stayed unmatched. Germline V gene data show CDR1 as DFQATT and CDR2 as SNEGSKA (reference sequence).

The CDR3 DNA is TGCGCCAGCAGCCCCAGGGCCCTTAACACCGGGGAGCTGTTTTTT. It codes for CASSPRALNTGELFF. The genes are TRBV5-1 and TRBJ2-2; D is possibly TRBD1 (5 bases). The germline V and J ends were trimmed by 4 bases and 2 bases, with 12 bases remaining between them. There are 15 residues in the CDR3. The germline gives CDR1 SGHRS, CDR2 YFSETQ.

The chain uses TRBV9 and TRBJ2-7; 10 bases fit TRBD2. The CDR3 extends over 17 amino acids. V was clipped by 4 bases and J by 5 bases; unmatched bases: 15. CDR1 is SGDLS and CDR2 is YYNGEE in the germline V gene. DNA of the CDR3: TGTGCCAGCAGCCCCAAATGGGGAACTAGCGGGACCCACGAGCAGTACTTC. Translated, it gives CASSPKWGTSGTHEQYF.

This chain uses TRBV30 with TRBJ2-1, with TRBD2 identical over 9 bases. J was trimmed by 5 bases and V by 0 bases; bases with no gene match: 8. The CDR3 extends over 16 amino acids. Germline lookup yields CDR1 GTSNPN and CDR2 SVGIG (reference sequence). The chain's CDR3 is CAWSVGQGLANNEQFF. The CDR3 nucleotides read TGTGCCTGGAGTGTGGGTCAAGGACTAGCGAACAATGAGCAGTTCTTC.

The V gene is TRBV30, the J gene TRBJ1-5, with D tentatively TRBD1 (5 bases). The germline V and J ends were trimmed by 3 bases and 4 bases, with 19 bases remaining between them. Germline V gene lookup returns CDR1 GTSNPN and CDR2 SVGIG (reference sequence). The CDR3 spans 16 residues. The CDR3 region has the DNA TGTGCCTGGAGCGGGGAGGGAGGGGAGATGAATCAGCCCCAGCATTTT. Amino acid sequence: CAWSGEGGEMNQPQHF. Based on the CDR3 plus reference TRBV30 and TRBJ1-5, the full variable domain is SQTIHQWPATLVQPVGSPLSLECTVEGTSNPNLYWYRQAAGRGLQLLFYSVGIGQISSEVPQNLSASRPQDRQFILSSKKLLLSDSGFYLCAWSGEGGEMNQPQHFGDGTRLSIL.

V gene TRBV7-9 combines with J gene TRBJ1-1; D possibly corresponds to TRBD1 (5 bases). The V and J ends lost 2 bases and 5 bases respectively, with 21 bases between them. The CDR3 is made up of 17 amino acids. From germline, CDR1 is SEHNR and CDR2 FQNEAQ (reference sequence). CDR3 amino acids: CASSLQSLSPGGTEAFF. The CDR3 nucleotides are TGTGCCAGCAGCTTACAATCCCTTAGTCCTGGGGGGACTGAAGCTTTCTTT.

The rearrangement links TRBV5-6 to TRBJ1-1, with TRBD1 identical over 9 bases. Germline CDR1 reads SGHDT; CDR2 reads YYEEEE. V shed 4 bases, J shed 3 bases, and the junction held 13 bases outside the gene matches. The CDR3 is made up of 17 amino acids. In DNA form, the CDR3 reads TGTGCCAGCAGCCCAGAGTATCAGGACAGGGGTCACACTGAAGCTTTCTTT. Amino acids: CASSPEYQDRGHTEAFF.

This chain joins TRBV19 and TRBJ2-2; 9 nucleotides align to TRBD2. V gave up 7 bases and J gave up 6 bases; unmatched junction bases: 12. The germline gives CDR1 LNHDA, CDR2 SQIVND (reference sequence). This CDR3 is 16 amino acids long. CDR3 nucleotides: TGTGCCAGTAAAGTCGGGAGCGGGGGGTCCCCCGGGGAGCTGTTTTTT. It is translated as CASKVGSGGSPGELFF.

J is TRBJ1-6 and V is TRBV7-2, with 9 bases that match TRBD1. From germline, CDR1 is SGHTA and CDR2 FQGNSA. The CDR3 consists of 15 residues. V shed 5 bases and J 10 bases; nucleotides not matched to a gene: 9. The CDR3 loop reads CASSPTGTGMSPLHF. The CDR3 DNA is TGTGCCAGCAGCCCCACCGGGACAGGGATGTCACCCCTCCACTTT.

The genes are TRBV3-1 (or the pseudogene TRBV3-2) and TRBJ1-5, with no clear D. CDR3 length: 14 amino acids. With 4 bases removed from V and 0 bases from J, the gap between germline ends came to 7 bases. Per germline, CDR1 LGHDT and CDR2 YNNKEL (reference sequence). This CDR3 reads CASSRANSNQPQHF. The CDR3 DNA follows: TGTGCCAGCAGCCGGGCCAATAGCAATCAGCCCCAGCATTTT.

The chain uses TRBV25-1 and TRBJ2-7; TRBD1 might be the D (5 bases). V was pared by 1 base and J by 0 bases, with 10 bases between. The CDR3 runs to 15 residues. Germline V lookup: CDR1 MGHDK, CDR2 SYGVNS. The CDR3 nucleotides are TGTGCCAGCAGTGAATGGGGCAGAAGCTCCTACGAGCAGTACTTC. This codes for CASSEWGRSSYEQYF.

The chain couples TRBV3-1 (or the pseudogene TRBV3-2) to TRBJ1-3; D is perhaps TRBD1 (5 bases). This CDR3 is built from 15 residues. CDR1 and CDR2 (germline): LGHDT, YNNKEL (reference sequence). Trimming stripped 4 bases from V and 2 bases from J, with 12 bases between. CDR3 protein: CASSRKGPTGNTIYF. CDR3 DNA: TGTGCCAGCAGCCGGAAGGGGCCGACTGGAAACACCATATATTTT.